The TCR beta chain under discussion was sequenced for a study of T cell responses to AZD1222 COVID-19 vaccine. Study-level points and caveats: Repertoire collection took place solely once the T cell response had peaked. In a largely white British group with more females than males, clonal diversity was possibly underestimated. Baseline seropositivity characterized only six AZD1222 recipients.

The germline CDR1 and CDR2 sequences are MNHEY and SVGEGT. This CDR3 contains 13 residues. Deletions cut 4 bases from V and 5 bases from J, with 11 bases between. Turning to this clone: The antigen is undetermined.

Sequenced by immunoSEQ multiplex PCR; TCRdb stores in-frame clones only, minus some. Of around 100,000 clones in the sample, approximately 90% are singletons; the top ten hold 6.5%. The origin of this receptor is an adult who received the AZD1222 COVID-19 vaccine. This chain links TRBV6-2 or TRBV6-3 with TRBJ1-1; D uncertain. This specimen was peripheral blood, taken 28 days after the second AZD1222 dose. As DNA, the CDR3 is TGTGCCAGCAGTTCTAAAATTTGGACTGAAGCTTTCTTT. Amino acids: CASSSKIWTEAFF.